The T cell receptor beta chain described here comes from a study of shared clonotypes between healthy human individuals. Per the germline V gene, CDR1 is SEHNR and CDR2 is FQNEAQ (reference sequence). The CDR3 extends over 16 amino acids. Trimming stripped 4 bases from V and 2 bases from J, with 18 bases between. Assay execution proceeded at the deep level. Original analysis: Filtering differed, since immunoSEQ gave only junction sequences and no quality scores. Method: immunoSEQ multiplex PCR; TCRdb's copy keeps in-frame clones and lacks some. V, J and clone size were drawn from that table, and D and trimming were deduced from the DNA. Of 1.5 million to 2.5 million clones in the sample, about 95% were seen once. Regarding the study as a whole: Large depth notwithstanding, sorted-subset sequencing proved incomplete by rarefaction. Generally, naive subsets came out with larger estimated richness than memory subsets.

CD45RO-negative CD8 cells positively selected for CCR7 made up the naive population, which excluded terminally differentiated effector memory CD45RA+ cells. On this clone: Its antigen is unknown.

The genes are TRBV7-9 and TRBJ2-7; possible D gene TRBD2, 7 bases. This TCR was recovered from a young man in good health. Sequenced sample: naive CD8+ T cells sorted from blood. The CDR3 spells CASSSRGRGPTYEQYF. The CDR3 DNA follows: TGTGCCAGCAGCTCCCGGGGGCGGGGGCCCACCTACGAGCAGTACTTC.